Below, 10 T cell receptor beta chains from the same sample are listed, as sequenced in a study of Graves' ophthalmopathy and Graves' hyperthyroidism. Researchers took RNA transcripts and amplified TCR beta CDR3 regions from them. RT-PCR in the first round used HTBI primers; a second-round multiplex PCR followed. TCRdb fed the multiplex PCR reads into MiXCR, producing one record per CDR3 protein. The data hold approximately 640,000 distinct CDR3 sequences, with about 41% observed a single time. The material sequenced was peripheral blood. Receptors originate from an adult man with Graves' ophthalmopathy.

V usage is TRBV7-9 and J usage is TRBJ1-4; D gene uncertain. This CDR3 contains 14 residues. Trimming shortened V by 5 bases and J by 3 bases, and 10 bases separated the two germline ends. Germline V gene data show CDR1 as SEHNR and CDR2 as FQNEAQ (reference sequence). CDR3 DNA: TGTGCCAGCAGCGTAAGCGGTCCTAATGAAAAACTGTTTTTT. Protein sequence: CASSVSGPNEKLFF.

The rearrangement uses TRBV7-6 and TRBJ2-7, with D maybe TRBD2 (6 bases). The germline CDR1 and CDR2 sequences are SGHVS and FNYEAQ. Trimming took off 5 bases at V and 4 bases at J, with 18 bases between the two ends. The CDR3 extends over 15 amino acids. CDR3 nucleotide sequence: TGTGCCAGCAGCCTCGCCGGGACTCCTCTTTACGAGCAGTACTTC. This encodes CASSLAGTPLYEQYF.

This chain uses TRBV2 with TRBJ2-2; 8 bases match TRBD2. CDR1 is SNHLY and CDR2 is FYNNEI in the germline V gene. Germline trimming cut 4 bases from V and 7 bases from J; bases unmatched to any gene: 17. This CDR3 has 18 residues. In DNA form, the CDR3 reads TGTGCCAGCAGTGCTGCGGCGGGAGGAGGGCATCTAGGCGGGGAGCTGTTTTTT. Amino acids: CASSAAAGGGHLGGELFF.

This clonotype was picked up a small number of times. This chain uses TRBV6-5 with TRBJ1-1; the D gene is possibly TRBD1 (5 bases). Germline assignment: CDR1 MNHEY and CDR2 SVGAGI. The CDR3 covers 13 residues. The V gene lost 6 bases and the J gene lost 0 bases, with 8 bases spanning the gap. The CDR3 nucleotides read TGTGCCAGCAGACGGGACTTGAACACTGAAGCTTTCTTT. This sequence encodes CASRRDLNTEAFF.

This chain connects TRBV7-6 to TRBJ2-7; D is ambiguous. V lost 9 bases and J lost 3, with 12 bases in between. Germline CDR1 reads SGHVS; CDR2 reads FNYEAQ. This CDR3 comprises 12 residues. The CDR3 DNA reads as TGTGCCAGGGGCGATGATGTCTACGAGCAGTACTTC. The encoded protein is CARGDDVYEQYF. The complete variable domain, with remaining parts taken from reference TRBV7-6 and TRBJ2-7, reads GAGVSQSPRYKVTKRGQDVALRCDPISGHVSLYWYRQALGQGPEFLTYFNYEAQQDKSGLPNDRFSAERPEGSISTLTIQRTEQRDSAMYRCARGDDVYEQYFGPGTRLTVT.

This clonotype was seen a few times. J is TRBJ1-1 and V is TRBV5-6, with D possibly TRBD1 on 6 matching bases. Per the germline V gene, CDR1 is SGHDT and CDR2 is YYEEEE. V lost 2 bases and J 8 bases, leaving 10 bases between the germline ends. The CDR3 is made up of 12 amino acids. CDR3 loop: CASSFFRGEAFF. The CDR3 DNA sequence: TGTGCCAGCAGCTTTTTCAGGGGCGAAGCTTTCTTT.

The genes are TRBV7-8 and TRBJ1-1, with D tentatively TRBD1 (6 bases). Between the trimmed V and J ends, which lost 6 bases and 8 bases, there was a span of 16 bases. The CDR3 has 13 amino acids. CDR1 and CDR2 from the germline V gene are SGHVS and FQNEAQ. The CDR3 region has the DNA TGTGCCAGCAGTGAGAATTCCGGGACAGAAGCTTTCTTT. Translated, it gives CASSENSGTEAFF.

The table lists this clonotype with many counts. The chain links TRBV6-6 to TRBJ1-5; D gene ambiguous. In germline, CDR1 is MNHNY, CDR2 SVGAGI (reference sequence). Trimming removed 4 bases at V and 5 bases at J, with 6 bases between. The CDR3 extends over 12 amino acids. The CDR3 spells CASSSVYQPQHF. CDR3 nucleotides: TGTGCCAGCAGTTCGGTTTATCAGCCCCAGCATTTT.

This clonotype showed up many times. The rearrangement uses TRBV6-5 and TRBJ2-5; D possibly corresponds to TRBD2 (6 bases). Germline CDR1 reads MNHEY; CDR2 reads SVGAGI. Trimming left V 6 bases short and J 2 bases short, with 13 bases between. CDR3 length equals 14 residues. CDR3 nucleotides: TGTGCCAGCAGAGAGGGACTGGGGCAAGAGACCCAGTACTTC. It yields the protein CASREGLGQETQYF.

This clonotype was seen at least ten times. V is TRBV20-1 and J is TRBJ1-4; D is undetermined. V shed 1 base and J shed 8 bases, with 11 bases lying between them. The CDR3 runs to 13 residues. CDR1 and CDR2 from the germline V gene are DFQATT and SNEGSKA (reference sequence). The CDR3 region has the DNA TGCAGTGCTAGAGTGCAGGCTGGGGAAAAACTGTTTTTT. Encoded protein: CSARVQAGEKLFF.